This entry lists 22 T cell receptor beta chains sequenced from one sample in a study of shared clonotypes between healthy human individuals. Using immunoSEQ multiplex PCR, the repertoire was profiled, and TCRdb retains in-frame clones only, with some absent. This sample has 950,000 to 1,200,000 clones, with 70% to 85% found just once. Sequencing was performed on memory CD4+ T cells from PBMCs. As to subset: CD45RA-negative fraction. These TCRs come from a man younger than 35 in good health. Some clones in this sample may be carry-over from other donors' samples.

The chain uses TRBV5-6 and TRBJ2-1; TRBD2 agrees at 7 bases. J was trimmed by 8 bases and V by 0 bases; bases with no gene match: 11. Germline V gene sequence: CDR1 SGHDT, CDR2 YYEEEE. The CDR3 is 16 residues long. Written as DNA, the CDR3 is TGTGCCAGCAGCTTGGCTAGAGGACTAGTTACCGATGAGCAGTTCTTC. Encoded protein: CASSLARGLVTDEQFF.

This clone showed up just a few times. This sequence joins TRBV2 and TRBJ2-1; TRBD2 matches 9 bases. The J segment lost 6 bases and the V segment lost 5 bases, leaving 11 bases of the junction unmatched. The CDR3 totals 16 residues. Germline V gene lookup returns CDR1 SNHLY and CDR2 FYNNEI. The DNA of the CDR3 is TGTGCCAGCAGTCACCTAGCGGGAAAGCCATCCAATGAGCAGTTCTTC. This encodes CASSHLAGKPSNEQFF.

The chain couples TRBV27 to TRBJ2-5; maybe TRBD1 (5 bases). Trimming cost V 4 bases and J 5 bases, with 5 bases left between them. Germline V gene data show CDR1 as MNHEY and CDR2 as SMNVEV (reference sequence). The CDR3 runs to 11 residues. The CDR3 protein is CASSSGETQYF. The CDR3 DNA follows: TGTGCCAGCAGTTCAGGGGAGACCCAGTACTTC.

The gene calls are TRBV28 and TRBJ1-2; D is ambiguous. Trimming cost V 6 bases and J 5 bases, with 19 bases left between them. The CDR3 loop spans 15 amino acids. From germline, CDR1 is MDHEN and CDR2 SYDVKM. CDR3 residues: CASSLGGRARYGYTF. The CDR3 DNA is TGTGCCAGCAGCCTGGGTGGGAGGGCGAGGTATGGCTACACCTTC.

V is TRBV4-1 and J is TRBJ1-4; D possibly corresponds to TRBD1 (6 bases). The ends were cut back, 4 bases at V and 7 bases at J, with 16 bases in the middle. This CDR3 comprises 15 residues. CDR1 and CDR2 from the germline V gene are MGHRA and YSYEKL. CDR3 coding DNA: TGCGCCAGCAGCCCGAAGGGGGGTAGCGGTGAAAAACTGTTTTTT. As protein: CASSPKGGSGEKLFF.

The CDR3 nucleotides are TGTGCCAGCAGTTACTGGGACAGGGGGGGCAATGAGCAGTTCTTC. Translated, it gives CASSYWDRGGNEQFF. The chain employs TRBV6-5 and TRBJ2-1; 11 positions agree with TRBD1. Germline CDR1 MNHEY, CDR2 SVGAGI. V was clipped by 1 base and J by 6 bases; unmatched bases: 2. This CDR3 spans 15 amino acids.

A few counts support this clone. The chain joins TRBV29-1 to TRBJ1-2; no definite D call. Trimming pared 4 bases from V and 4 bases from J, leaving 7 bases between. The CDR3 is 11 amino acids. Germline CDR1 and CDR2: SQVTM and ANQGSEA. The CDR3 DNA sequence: TGCAGCGTTGGGACCCGCTATGGCTACACCTTC. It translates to CSVGTRYGYTF.

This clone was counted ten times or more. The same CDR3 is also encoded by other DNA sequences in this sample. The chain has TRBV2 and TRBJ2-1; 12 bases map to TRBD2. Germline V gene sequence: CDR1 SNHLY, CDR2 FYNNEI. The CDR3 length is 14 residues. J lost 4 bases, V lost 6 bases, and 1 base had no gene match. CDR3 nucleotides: TGTGCCAGCAGGGGGACTAGCGGGTACAATGAGCAGTTCTTC. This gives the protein CASRGTSGYNEQFF.

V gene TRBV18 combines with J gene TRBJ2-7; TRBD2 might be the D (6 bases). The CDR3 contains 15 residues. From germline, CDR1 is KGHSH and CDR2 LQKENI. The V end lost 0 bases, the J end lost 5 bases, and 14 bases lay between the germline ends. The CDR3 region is CASSPPEGKRDEQYF. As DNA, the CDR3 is TGTGCCAGCTCACCACCGGAGGGGAAACGGGACGAGCAGTACTTC.

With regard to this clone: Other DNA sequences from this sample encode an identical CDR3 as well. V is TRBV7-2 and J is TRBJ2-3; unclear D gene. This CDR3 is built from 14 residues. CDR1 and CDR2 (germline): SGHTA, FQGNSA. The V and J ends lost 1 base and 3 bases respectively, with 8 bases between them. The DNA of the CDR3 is TGTGCCAGCAGCTTAGGCCTACCTACAGATACGCAGTATTTT. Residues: CASSLGLPTDTQYF.

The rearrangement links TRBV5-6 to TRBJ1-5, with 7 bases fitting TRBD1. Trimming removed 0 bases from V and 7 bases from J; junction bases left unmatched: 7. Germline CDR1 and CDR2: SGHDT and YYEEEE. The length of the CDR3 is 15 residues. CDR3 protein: CASSLGTGKEQPQHF. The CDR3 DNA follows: TGTGCCAGCAGCTTGGGGACAGGCAAGGAACAGCCCCAGCATTTT.

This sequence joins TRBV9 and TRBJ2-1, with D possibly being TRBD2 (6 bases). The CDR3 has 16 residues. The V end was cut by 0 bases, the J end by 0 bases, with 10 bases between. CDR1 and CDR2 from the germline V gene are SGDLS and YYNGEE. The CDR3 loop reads CASSVGAGFSYNEQFF. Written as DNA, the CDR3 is TGTGCCAGCAGCGTAGGCGCGGGGTTCTCCTACAATGAGCAGTTCTTC.

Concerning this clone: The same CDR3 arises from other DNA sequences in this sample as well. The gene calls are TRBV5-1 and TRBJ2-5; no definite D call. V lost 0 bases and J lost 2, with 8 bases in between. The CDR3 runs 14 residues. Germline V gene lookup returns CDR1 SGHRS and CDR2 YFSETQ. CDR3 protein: CASSLEGLQETQYF. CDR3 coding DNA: TGCGCCAGCAGCTTGGAGGGTTTACAAGAGACCCAGTACTTC.

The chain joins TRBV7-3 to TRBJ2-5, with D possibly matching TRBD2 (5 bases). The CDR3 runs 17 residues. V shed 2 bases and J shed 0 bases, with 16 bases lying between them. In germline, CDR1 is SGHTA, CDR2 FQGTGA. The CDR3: CASSLANNRGYQETQYF. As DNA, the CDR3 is TGTGCCAGCAGCTTAGCCAACAACCGGGGTTACCAAGAGACCCAGTACTTC.

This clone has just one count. In nucleotides, the CDR3 is TGTGCCAGCAGTGAACTCGGGGGGTCCTACGAGCAGTACTTC. Residues: CASSELGGSYEQYF. The chain has TRBV6-1 and TRBJ2-7; 7 bases agree with TRBD2. The length of the CDR3 is 14 residues. Unmatched junction bases numbered 2, after V lost 2 bases and J lost 1 base. Looked up from germline, CDR1 is MNHNS and CDR2 is SASEGT.

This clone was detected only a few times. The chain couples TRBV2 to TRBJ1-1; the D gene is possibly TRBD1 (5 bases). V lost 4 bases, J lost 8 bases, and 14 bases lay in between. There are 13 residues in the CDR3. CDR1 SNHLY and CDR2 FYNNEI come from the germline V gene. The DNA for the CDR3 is TGTGCCAGCAGTGGGGACGCTCATCAGGAAGCTTTCTTT. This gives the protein CASSGDAHQEAFF.

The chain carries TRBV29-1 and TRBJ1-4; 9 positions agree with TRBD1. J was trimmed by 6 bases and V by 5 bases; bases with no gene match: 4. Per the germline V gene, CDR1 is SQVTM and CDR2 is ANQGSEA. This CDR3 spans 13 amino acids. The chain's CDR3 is CSVYRGRDEKLFF. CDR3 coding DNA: TGCAGCGTTTACAGGGGGCGCGATGAAAAACTGTTTTTT.

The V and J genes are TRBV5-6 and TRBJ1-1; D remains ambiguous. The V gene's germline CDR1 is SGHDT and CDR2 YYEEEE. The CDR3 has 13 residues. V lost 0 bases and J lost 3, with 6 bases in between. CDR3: CASSLERDTEAFF. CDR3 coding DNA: TGTGCCAGCAGCTTGGAAAGGGACACTGAAGCTTTCTTT.

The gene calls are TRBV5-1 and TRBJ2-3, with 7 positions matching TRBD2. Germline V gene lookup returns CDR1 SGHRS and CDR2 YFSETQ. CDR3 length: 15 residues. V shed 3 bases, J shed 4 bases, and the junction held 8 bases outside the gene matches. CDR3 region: CASSSPRESPDTQYF. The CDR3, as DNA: TGCGCCAGCAGCTCCCCGCGGGAGAGTCCAGATACGCAGTATTTT.

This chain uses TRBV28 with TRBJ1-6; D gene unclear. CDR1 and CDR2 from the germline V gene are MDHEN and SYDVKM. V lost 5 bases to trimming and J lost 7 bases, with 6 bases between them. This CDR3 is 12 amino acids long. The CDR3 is CASSPENSPLHF. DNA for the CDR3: TGTGCCAGCAGTCCAGAGAATTCACCCCTCCACTTT.

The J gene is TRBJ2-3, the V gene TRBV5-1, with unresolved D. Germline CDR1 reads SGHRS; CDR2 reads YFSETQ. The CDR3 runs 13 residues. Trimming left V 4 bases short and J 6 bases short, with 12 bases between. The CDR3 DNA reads TGCGCCAGCAGCCGAGACCCCTTGGATACGCAGTATTTT. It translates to CASSRDPLDTQYF.

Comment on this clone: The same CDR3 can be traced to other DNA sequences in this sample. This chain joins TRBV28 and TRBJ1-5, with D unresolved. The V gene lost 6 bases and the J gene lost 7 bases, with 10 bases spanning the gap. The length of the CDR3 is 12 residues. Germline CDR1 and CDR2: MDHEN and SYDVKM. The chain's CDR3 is CASSLLLQPQHF. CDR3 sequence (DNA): TGTGCCAGCAGCCTCCTCTTGCAGCCCCAGCATTTT.